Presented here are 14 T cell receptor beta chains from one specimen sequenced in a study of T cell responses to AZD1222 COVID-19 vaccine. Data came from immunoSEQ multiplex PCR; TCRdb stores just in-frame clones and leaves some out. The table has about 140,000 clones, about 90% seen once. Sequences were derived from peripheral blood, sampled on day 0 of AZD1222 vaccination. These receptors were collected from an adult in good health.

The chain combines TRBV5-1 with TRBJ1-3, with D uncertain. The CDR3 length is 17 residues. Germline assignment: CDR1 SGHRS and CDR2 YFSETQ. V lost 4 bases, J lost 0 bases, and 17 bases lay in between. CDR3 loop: CASSDQGHPFSGNTIYF. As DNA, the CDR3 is TGCGCCAGCAGCGATCAAGGCCACCCGTTCTCTGGAAACACCATATATTTT.

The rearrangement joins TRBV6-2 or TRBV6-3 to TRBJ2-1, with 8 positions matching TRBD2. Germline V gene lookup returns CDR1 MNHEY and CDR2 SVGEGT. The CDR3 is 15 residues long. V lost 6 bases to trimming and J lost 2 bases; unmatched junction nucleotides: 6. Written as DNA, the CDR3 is TGTGCCAGCAGCTTAGCGGGGACGACCTACAATGAGCAGTTCTTC. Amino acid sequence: CASSLAGTTYNEQFF.

For the CDR3, the DNA is TGTGCCAGCAGCTTCAGGCGGGAAAAACTGTTTTTT. Translated: CASSFRREKLFF. This chain connects TRBV5-6 to TRBJ1-4; unclear D gene. CDR1 is SGHDT and CDR2 is YYEEEE in the germline V gene. V was pared by 2 bases and J by 8 bases, with 7 bases between. This CDR3 region has 12 residues.

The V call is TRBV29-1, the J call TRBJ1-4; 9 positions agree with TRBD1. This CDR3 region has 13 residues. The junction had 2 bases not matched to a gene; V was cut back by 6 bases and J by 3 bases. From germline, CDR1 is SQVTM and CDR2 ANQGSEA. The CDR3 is CSVRTGANEKLFF. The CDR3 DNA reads TGCAGCGTCAGGACAGGGGCTAATGAAAAACTGTTTTTT.

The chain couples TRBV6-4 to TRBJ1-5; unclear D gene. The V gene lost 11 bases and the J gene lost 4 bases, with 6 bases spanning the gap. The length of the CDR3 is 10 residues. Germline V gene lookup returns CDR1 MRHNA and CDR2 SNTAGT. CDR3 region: CAGSNQPQHF. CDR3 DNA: TGTGCCGGCTCGAATCAGCCCCAGCATTTT.

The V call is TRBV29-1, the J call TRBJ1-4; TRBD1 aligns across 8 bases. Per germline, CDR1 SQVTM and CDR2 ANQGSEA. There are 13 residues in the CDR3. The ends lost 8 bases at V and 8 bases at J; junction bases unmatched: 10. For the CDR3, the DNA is TGCAGCACGCACAGGGGGAAGATGGAAAAACTGTTTTTT. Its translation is CSTHRGKMEKLFF. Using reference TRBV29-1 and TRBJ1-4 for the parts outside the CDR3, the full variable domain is SAVISQKPSRDICQRGTSLTIQCQVDSQVTMMFWYRQQPGQSLTLIATANQGSEATYESGFVIDKFPISRPNLTFSTLTVSNMSPEDSSIYLCSTHRGKMEKLFFGSGTQLSVL.

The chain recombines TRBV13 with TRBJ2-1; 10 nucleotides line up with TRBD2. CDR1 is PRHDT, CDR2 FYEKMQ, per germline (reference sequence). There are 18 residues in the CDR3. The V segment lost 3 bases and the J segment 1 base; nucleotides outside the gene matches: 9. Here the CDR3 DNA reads TGTGCCAGCAGCTTGGGTCTAGCGGGGGTGATTTCCTACAATGAGCAGTTCTTC. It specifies CASSLGLAGVISYNEQFF.

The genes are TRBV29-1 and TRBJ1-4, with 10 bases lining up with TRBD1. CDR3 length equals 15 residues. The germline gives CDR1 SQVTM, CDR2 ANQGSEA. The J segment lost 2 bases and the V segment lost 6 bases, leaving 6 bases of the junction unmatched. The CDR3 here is CSVRADRGTNEKLFF. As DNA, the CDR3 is TGCAGCGTGAGAGCGGACAGGGGGACTAATGAAAAACTGTTTTTT.

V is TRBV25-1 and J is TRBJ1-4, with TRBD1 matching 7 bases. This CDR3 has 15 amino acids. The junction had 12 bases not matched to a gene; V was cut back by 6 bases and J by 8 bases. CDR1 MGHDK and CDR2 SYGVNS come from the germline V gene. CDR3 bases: TGTGCCAGCAGCCGACGGACAGGAAGGGACGAAAAACTGTTTTTT. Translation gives CASSRRTGRDEKLFF. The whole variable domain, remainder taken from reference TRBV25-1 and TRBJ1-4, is EADIYQTPRYLVIGTGKKITLECSQTMGHDKMYWYQQDPGMELHLIHYSYGVNSTEKGDLSSESTVSRIRTEHFPLTLESARPSHTSQYLCASSRRTGRDEKLFFGSGTQLSVL.

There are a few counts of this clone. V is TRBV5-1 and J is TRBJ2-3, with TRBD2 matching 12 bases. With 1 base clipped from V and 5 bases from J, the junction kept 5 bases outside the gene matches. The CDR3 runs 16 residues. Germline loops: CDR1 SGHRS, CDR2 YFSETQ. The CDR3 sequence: CASSLLAGGLGDTQYF. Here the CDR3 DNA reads TGCGCCAGCAGCTTGCTAGCGGGGGGGCTCGGAGATACGCAGTATTTT.

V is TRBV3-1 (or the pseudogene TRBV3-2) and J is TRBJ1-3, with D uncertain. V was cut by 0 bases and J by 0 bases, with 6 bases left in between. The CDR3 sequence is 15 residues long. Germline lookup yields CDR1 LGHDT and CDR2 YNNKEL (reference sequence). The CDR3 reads CASSQDASSGNTIYF. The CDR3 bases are TGTGCCAGCAGCCAAGACGCCAGCTCTGGAAACACCATATATTTT.

The CDR3 DNA follows: TGTGCCAGCAGCCCTAAGAGACAGGAGAGCTCTGGAAACACCATATATTTT. Protein product: CASSPKRQESSGNTIYF. The chain employs TRBV7-2 and TRBJ1-3, with D perhaps matching TRBD1 (6 bases). The germline gives CDR1 SGHTA, CDR2 FQGNSA. The CDR3 contains 17 residues. V was cut by 5 bases and J by 0 bases, with 17 bases left in between.

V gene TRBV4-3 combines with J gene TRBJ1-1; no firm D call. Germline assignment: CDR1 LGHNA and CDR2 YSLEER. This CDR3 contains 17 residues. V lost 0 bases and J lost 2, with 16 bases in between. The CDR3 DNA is TGCGCCAGCAGCCAAGATGGAGCGAGCGGCCTTAACACTGAAGCTTTCTTT. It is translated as CASSQDGASGLNTEAFF.

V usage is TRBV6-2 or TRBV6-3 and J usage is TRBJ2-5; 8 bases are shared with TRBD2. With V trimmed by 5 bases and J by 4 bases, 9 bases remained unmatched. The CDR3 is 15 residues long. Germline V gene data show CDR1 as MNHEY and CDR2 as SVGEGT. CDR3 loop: CASSPGTRARETQYF. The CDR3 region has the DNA TGTGCCAGCAGTCCCGGGACTAGGGCTCGAGAGACCCAGTACTTC.